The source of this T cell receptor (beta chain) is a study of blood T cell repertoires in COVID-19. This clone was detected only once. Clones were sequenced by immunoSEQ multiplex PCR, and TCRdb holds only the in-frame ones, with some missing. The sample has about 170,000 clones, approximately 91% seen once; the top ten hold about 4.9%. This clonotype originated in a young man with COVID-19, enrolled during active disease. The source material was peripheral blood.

This chain's CDR3 is CASSLRGFQETQYF. CDR3 coding DNA: TGTGCCAGCAGCTTAAGGGGGTTCCAAGAGACCCAGTACTTC. The chain employs TRBV7-2 and TRBJ2-5, with D possibly being TRBD1 (6 bases). Trimming took off 2 bases at V and 1 base at J, with 8 bases between the two ends. The CDR3 runs 14 residues. Germline V gene data show CDR1 as SGHTA and CDR2 as FQGNSA.